Below are 2 T cell receptor beta chains sequenced from a single sample in a study of T cell repertoires in cytomegalovirus infection. MiXCR was run by TCRdb on the reads, yielding one entry per CDR3 protein. The profile shows hundreds of thousands of distinct CDR3 sequences, around 10% of them singletons. Sequencing was performed on PBMCs. The receptor source for this set is a human donor in good health (CMV status not recorded). Some clones in this sample may be carry-over from other donors' samples.

This clonotype was seen more than once but under ten times. The chain uses TRBV14 and TRBJ2-3; D might be TRBD1 or TRBD2, each matching 5 bases. Trimming shortened V by 0 bases and J by 1 base, and 20 bases separated the two germline ends. The CDR3 is 19 amino acids. Germline values: CDR1 SGHDN, CDR2 FVKESK. The CDR3, as DNA: TGTGCCAGCAGCCAAGATTATGGATATGGGGCGCGGGGCACAGATACGCAGTATTTT. It is translated as CASSQDYGYGARGTDTQYF. Supplemented by reference TRBV14 and TRBJ2-3, the full variable domain reads EAGVTQFPSHSVIEKGQTVTLRCDPISGHDNLYWYRRVMGKEIKFLLHFVKESKQDESGMPNNRFLAERTGGTYSTLKVQPAELEDSGVYFCASSQDYGYGARGTDTQYFGPGTRLTVL.

This clonotype has at least ten counts. This chain connects TRBV6-6 to TRBJ2-2; 9 positions agree with TRBD1. This CDR3 comprises 15 residues. The V and J ends lost 6 bases and 5 bases, in that order; junction bases with no gene match: 7. Germline V gene data show CDR1 as MNHNY and CDR2 as SVGAGI (reference sequence). DNA of the CDR3: TGTGCCAGCAGGCGGACAGGGGAACGGACCGGGGAGCTGTTTTTT. This encodes CASRRTGERTGELFF.